This T cell receptor beta chain originates from a study of CD8 T cells in ankylosing spondylitis. Study-wide results and limits: There was a TCR beta motif, made of 7 or 8 highly homologous variants, that appeared characteristic of ankylosing spondylitis blood.

In TCRdb, the 5' RACE reads were re-called with MiXCR into one record per CDR3 protein. This sample has about 500,000 distinct CDR3 sequences, with 5.3% found just once. The sample holds many counts of this clonotype. What it binds is not known. V was shortened by 0 bases and J by 7 bases, with 16 bases between the two germline ends. This CDR3 is built from 16 residues. CDR1 and CDR2 from the germline V gene are DFQATT and SNEGSKA (reference sequence). Specimen: blood, either unsorted or a sorted T cell fraction (not recorded which). The TCR comes from a male donor with ankylosing spondylitis. The chain uses TRBV20-1 and TRBJ1-6; D remains ambiguous. The DNA for the CDR3 is TGCAGTGCTAGAGATCTCGGCTCCCCTGCAAATTCACCCCTCCACTTT. Its translation: CSARDLGSPANSPLHF.